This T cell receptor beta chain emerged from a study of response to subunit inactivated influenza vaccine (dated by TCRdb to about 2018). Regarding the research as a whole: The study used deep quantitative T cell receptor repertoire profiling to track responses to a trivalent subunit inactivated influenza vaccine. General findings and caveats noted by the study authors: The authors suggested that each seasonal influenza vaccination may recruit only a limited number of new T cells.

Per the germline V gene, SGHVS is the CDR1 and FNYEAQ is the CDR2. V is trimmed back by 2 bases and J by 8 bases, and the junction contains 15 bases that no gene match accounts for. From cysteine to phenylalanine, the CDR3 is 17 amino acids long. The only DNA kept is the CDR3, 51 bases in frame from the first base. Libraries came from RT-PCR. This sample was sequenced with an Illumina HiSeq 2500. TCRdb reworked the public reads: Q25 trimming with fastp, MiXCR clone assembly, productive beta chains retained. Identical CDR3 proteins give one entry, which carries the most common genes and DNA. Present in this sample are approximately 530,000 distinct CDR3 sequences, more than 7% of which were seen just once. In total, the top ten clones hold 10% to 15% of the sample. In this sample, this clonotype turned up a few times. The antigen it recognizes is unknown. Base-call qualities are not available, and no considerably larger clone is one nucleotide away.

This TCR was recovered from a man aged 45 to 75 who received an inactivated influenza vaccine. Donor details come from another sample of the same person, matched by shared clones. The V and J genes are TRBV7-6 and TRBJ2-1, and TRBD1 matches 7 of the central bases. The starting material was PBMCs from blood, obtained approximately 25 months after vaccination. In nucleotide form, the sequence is TGTGCCAGCAGCTTAAAGGGCGAGGGGGCTTATATCGATGAGCAGTTCTTC. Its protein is CASSLKGEGAYIDEQFF.